This is a list of T cell receptor beta chains from one sample in a study of radiation and T cells in renal cell carcinoma. The assay was immunoSEQ multiplex PCR, and TCRdb's table has in-frame clones only and misses some. The sample holds roughly 58,000 clones, about 74% seen once. The sample was blood, taken from a patient whose treatment included radiotherapy and nephrectomy. The receptors stem from a man aged 60-69 years with renal cell carcinoma. CDR3s include the opening cysteine and the closing phenylalanine or tryptophan. A D gene is named only where the DNA matches it firmly. Clone sizes are given selectively: once, few, many, or a class where the clone is expanded.

TRBV21-1	NA	TRBJ1-2	NA	CAIPSGAIGIYGYTF	TGTGCCATCCCATCCGGGGCCATAGGGATCTATGGCTACACCTTC
TRBV7-7	NA	TRBJ2-2	NA	CASSIDTTGELFF	TGTGCCAGCAGCATTGATACCACCGGGGAGCTGTTTTTT
TRBV5-1	TRBD1	TRBJ1-2	NA	CASSLQGYGYTF	TGCGCCAGCAGCTTACAGGGGTATGGCTACACCTTC
TRBV9	TRBD2	TRBJ2-2	NA	CASSVGEGLDTGELFF	TGTGCCAGCAGCGTCGGGGAGGGCCTTGACACCGGGGAGCTGTTTTTT
TRBV19	NA	TRBJ2-5	NA	CASSIGLRPETQYF	TGTGCCAGTAGTATAGGTCTCCGGCCGGAGACCCAGTACTTC
TRBV19	TRBD2	TRBJ2-1	NA	CASSNAPGLAGVVNEQFF	TGTGCCAGTAGTAACGCCCCCGGACTAGCGGGAGTTGTCAATGAGCAGTTCTTC
TRBV27	TRBD1	TRBJ1-2	NA	CASTSGQGTGGYTF	TGTGCCAGCACCTCCGGACAGGGGACAGGCGGCTACACCTTC
TRBV14	NA	TRBJ2-3	NA	CASSQENRIDTQYF	TGTGCCAGCAGCCAAGAAAATCGGATAGATACGCAGTATTTT
TRBV29-1	NA	TRBJ2-5	NA	CSVVRDGPQYF	TGCAGCGTTGTGCGGGACGGTCCCCAGTACTTC
TRBV30	NA	TRBJ1-3	NA	CAWSEVQGNTIYF	TGTGCCTGGAGCGAGGTGCAAGGAAACACCATATATTTT
TRBV27	TRBD1	TRBJ2-1	NA	CASSWDRGNEQFF	TGTGCCAGCAGTTGGGACAGGGGCAATGAGCAGTTCTTC
TRBV19	NA	TRBJ2-3	NA	CASSIKSIVPTDTQYF	TGTGCCAGTAGTATTAAGTCGATAGTTCCCACAGATACGCAGTATTTT
TRBV6-1	NA	TRBJ1-1	few	CASSERTENTEAFF	TGTGCCAGCAGTGAGCGGACCGAGAACACTGAAGCTTTCTTT
TRBV10-3	NA	TRBJ1-1	few	CAISESGNTEAFF	TGTGCCATCAGTGAGTCGGGGAACACTGAAGCTTTCTTT
TRBV6-5	TRBD2	TRBJ2-3	NA	CASSQRDYTDTQYF	TGTGCCAGCAGTCAAAGGGACTACACAGATACGCAGTATTTT
TRBV6-1	NA	TRBJ1-1	NA	CASSKERSTEAFF	TGTGCCAGCAGTAAGGAACGGAGTACTGAAGCTTTCTTT
TRBV7-2	TRBD2	TRBJ2-1	NA	CASSLRVAGVNEQFF	TGTGCCAGCAGCTTACGGGTAGCGGGAGTTAATGAGCAGTTCTTC
TRBV7-9	NA	TRBJ2-5	NA	CASSLAPGETQYF	TGTGCCAGCAGCTTAGCTCCCGGGGAGACCCAGTACTTC
TRBV6-5	TRBD1	TRBJ2-2	NA	CASRKTGTGELFF	TGTGCCAGCAGAAAGACAGGGACCGGGGAGCTGTTTTTT
TRBV4-3	TRBD1	TRBJ2-7	NA	CASSQARQGGYEQYF	TGCGCCAGCAGCCAAGCCCGACAGGGGGGTTACGAGCAGTACTTC
TRBV5-4	NA	TRBJ1-1	NA	CASRGSTDTEAFF	TGTGCCAGCAGGGGGTCTACAGACACTGAAGCTTTCTTT
TRBV28	TRBD1	TRBJ1-5	NA	CASSLLIFGQELNQPQHF	TGTGCCAGCAGTTTATTGATCTTTGGACAGGAACTCAATCAGCCCCAGCATTTT
TRBV7-7	TRBD2	TRBJ2-1	NA	CASSLQLAASYNEQFF	TGTGCCAGCAGCTTACAACTAGCGGCCTCCTACAATGAGCAGTTCTTC
TRBV12-5	NA	TRBJ1-4	NA	CASGFTTSATNEKLFF	TGTGCTAGTGGTTTTACCACAAGTGCAACTAATGAAAAACTGTTTTTT
TRBV30	NA	TRBJ1-1	NA	CAWSQTQTGNTEAFF	TGTGCCTGGAGTCAAACTCAAACAGGCAACACTGAAGCTTTCTTT
TRBV18	NA	TRBJ1-1	NA	CASSREKAFF	TGTGCCAGCTCACGAGAGAAAGCTTTCTTT
TRBV7-7	NA	TRBJ2-1	once	CASSLISVNEQFF	TGTGCCAGCAGCCTCATTTCGGTGAATGAGCAGTTCTTC
TRBV15	NA	TRBJ1-5	NA	CATSREGGQPQHF	TGTGCCACCAGCAGAGAGGGGGGGCAGCCCCAGCATTTT
TRBV15	TRBD2	TRBJ2-5	NA	CATSKTKAGGPQETQYF	TGTGCCACCAGCAAGACGAAAGCGGGAGGGCCTCAAGAGACCCAGTACTTC
TRBV7-9	NA	TRBJ1-3	NA	CASSLATPFSGNTIYF	TGTGCCAGCAGCTTAGCGACGCCGTTCTCTGGAAACACCATATATTTT
TRBV12-5	NA	TRBJ1-5	NA	CASGLGQNQPQHF	TGTGCTAGTGGTTTGGGACAAAATCAGCCCCAGCATTTT
TRBV29-1	NA	TRBJ1-2	once	CSVPEGPSGYTF	TGCAGCGTTCCAGAGGGCCCGTCTGGCTACACCTTC
TRBV5-1	TRBD1	TRBJ1-2	NA	CASGDRGYGYTF	TGCGCCAGCGGGGACAGGGGCTATGGCTACACCTTC
TRBV10-3	NA	TRBJ2-2	NA	CAISTDTEVAGELFF	TGTGCCATCAGTACTGACACGGAGGTAGCCGGGGAGCTGTTTTTT
TRBV13	NA	TRBJ1-1	NA	CASSLGQTEAFF	TGTGCCAGCAGCTTAGGGCAAACTGAAGCTTTCTTT
TRBV2	NA	TRBJ1-5	NA	CATGATVNSNQPQHF	TGTGCCACCGGCGCAACCGTAAATAGCAATCAGCCCCAGCATTTT
TRBV19	NA	TRBJ2-2	NA	CASSRLPGNTGELFF	TGTGCCAGTAGTCGGCTGCCAGGGAACACCGGGGAGCTGTTTTTT
TRBV5-1	TRBD1	TRBJ1-4	once	CASSYGQGATNEKLFF	TGCGCCAGCAGCTACGGACAGGGCGCAACTAATGAAAAACTGTTTTTT
TRBV5-4	NA	TRBJ2-1	NA	CASPRGEGDEQFF	TGTGCCAGCCCGCGCGGAGAGGGGGATGAGCAGTTCTTC
TRBV7-2	NA	TRBJ1-2	NA	CASSLRPGSAEGRYTF	TGTGCCAGCAGCTTACGGCCAGGATCGGCCGAGGGTCGCTACACCTTC
TRBV10-2	NA	TRBJ2-7	few	CASSRDFTSYEQYF	TGCGCCAGCAGCCGGGACTTTACCTCCTACGAGCAGTACTTC
TRBV13	NA	TRBJ1-4	NA	CASSRGLELFF	TGTGCCAGCAGCCGAGGGCTAGAACTGTTTTTT
TRBV18	NA	TRBJ1-3	NA	CASSPGLGNTIYF	TGTGCCAGCTCCCCGGGCCTCGGAAACACCATATATTTT
TRBV4-3	NA	TRBJ2-7	NA	CASSQDPGSSYEQYF	TGCGCCAGCAGCCAAGATCCAGGGTCCTCCTACGAGCAGTACTTC
TRBV6-1	TRBD1	TRBJ1-4	NA	CASSEGGQLNEKLFF	TGTGCCAGCAGTGAAGGGGGACAGCTCAATGAAAAACTGTTTTTT
TRBV4-3	TRBD1	TRBJ1-2	NA	CASSQSRTGFGHGYTF	TGCGCCAGCAGCCAGTCGCGGACAGGGTTCGGCCATGGCTACACCTTC
TRBV5-4	NA	TRBJ2-2	NA	CASSPDSPNTGELFF	TGTGCCAGCAGCCCGGACAGCCCGAACACCGGGGAGCTGTTTTTT
TRBV27	NA	TRBJ2-4	NA	CASSSPSLLPLNIQYF	TGTGCCAGCAGTTCCCCCTCCCTCTTGCCGTTAAACATTCAGTACTTC
TRBV30	NA	TRBJ2-7	NA	CAWSIETAYEQYF	TGTGCCTGGAGTATTGAGACAGCCTACGAGCAGTACTTC
TRBV5-1	NA	TRBJ2-5	NA	CASSRGARGQETQYF	TGCGCCAGCAGCCGAGGGGCTAGGGGCCAAGAGACCCAGTACTTC
TRBV14	NA	TRBJ1-4	NA	CASSQRVPGATNEKLFF	TGTGCCAGCAGCCAAAGGGTCCCCGGGGCAACTAATGAAAAACTGTTTTTT
TRBV6-6	NA	TRBJ1-5	NA	CASSLGVGQPQHF	TGTGCCAGCAGTCTAGGAGTCGGTCAGCCCCAGCATTTT
TRBV6-5	NA	TRBJ2-4	NA	CASSYSSPAKNIQYF	TGTGCCAGCAGTTACTCTTCTCCGGCCAAAAACATTCAGTACTTC
TRBV6-4	NA	TRBJ1-5	once	CASSDGGTDQPQHF	TGTGCCAGCAGTGACGGCGGGACTGATCAGCCCCAGCATTTT
TRBV5-8	TRBD1	TRBJ2-7	NA	CASSLAAPGQGAGEQYF	TGTGCCAGCAGCTTGGCGGCCCCGGGACAGGGGGCGGGTGAGCAGTACTTC
TRBV7-2	NA	TRBJ1-2	NA	CASSQTGFGGYTF	TGTGCCAGCAGCCAAACAGGGTTCGGGGGCTACACCTTC
TRBV5-4	NA	TRBJ1-1	few	CASSPYKNTEAFF	TGTGCCAGCAGCCCTTACAAGAACACTGAAGCTTTCTTT
TRBV28	NA	TRBJ1-6	NA	CASTRQGRPLHF	TGTGCCAGCACCAGACAAGGGAGGCCCCTCCACTTT
TRBV19	TRBD1	TRBJ1-2	NA	CASSFRGRWDGYTF	TGTGCCAGTAGCTTCAGGGGGCGGTGGGATGGCTACACCTTC
TRBV5-1	NA	TRBJ1-1	NA	CASSPTRGFLAFF	TGCGCCAGCTCCCCAACGAGGGGTTTTTTAGCTTTCTTT